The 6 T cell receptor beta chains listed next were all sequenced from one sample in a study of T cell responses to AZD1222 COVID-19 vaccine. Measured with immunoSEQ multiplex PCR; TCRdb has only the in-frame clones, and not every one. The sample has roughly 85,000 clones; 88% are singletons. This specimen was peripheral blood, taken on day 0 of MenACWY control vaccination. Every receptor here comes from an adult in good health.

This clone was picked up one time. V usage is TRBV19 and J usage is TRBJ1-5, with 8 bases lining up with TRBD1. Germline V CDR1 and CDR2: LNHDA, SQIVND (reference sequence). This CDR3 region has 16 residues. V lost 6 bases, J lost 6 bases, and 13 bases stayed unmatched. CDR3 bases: TGTGCCAGTAGAACCCCGGGGCAGGGGGCGGTTCAGCCCCAGCATTTT. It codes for CASRTPGQGAVQPQHF.

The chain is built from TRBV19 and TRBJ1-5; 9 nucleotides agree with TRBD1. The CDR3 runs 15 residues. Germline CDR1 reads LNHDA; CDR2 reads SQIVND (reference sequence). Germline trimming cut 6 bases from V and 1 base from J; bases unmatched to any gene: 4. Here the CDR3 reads CASRTGTGSNQPQHF. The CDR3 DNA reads TGTGCCAGTAGAACAGGGACAGGGAGCAATCAGCCCCAGCATTTT.

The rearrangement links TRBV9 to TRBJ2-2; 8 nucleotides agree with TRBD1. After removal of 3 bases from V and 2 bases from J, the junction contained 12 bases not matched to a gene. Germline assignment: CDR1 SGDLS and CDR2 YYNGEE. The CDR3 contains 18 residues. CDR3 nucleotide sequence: TGTGCCAGCAGCGCGCCCGGGACAGGTGACTATAACACCGGGGAGCTGTTTTTT. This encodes CASSAPGTGDYNTGELFF.

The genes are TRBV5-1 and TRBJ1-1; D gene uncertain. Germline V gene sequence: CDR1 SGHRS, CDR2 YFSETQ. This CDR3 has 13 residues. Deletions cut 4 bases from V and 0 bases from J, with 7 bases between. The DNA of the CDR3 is TGCGCCAGCAGCCTAGGGATGAACACTGAAGCTTTCTTT. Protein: CASSLGMNTEAFF.

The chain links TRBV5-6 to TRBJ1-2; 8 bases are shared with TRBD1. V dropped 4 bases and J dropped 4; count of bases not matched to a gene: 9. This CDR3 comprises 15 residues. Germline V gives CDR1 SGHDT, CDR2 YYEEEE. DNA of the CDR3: TGTGCCAGCAGCGCCCGGGACAGGACCCTCTATGGCTACACCTTC. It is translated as CASSARDRTLYGYTF.

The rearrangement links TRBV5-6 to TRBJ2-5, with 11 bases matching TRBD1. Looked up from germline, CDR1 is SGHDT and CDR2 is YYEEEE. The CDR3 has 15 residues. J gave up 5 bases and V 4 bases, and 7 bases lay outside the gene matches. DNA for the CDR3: TGTGCCAGCAGCCCAGGGACAGGGGGAACGGAGACCCAGTACTTC. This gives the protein CASSPGTGGTETQYF.